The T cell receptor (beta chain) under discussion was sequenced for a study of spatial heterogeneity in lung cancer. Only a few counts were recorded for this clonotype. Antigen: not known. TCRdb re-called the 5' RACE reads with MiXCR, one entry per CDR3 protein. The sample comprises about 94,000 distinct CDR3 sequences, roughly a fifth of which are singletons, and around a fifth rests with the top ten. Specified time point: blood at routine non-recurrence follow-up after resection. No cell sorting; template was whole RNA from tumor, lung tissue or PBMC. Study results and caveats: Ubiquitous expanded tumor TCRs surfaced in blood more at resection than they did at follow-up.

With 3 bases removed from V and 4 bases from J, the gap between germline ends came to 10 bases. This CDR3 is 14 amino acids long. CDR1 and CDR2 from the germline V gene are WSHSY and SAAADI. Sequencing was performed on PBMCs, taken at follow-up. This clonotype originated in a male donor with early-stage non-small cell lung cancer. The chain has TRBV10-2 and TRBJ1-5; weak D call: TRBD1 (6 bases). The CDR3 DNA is TGCGCCAGCAGTGACGACAGGACAAATCAGCCCCAGCATTTT. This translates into CASSDDRTNQPQHF.